One and the same sample provided the 16 T cell receptor beta chains below, sequenced in a study of T cell repertoires in cytomegalovirus infection. MiXCR, applied by TCRdb to the reads, yields one record per CDR3 protein. This sample yields 450,000 to 650,000 distinct CDR3 sequences, of which more than 20% are seen a single time; 13% belongs to the top ten. The specimen sequenced was PBMCs. These TCRs come from a human donor in good health (CMV status not recorded). Some clones in this sample may be carry-over from other donors' samples.

V gene TRBV4-2 combines with J gene TRBJ1-4; 9 bases map to TRBD1. Unmatched junction bases numbered 4, after V lost 5 bases and J lost 0 bases. The CDR3 extends over 16 amino acids. Germline V CDR1 and CDR2: LGHNA, YNFKEQ. The chain's CDR3 is CASSEGQGTTNEKLFF. CDR3 sequence (DNA): TGTGCCAGCAGCGAGGGACAGGGTACAACTAATGAAAAACTGTTTTTT.

V usage is TRBV5-5 and J usage is TRBJ2-1; D perhaps matches TRBD2 (6 bases). Germline assignment: CDR1 SGHKS and CDR2 YYEKEE (reference sequence). This CDR3 is built from 17 residues. V was shortened by 2 bases and J by 0 bases, with 15 bases between the two germline ends. The CDR3 DNA sequence: TGTGCCAGCAGCTTTTACCCGGGAGTAAGCTCCTACAATGAGCAGTTCTTC. It specifies CASSFYPGVSSYNEQFF.

V and J are TRBV6-2 or TRBV6-3 and TRBJ1-1, with D possibly being TRBD1 (6 bases). CDR3 length equals 14 residues. Germline CDR1 is MNHEY and CDR2 is SVGEGT. V lost 6 bases and J lost 1, with 12 bases in between. CDR3 nucleotide sequence: TGTGCCAGCAGCAACAGGGTAGAGAACACTGAAGCTTTCTTT. This codes for CASSNRVENTEAFF.

This chain links TRBV6-8 with TRBJ2-7; the D call may be TRBD1 or TRBD2 (5 bases each). Trimming removed 4 bases at V and 1 base at J, with 17 bases between. The CDR3 loop spans 16 amino acids. From germline, CDR1 is MNHGY and CDR2 SAAAGT. The CDR3 DNA reads as TGTGCCAGCAGTTCCGCCGGGGCTCCGGGGTCCTACGAGCAGTACGTC. This gives the protein CASSSAGAPGSYEQYV.

This rearrangement joins TRBV23-1 to TRBJ2-7; weak D call: TRBD1 (6 bases). TRBV23-1 is classed as an ORF, of uncertain function. There are 13 residues in the CDR3. V dropped 9 bases and J dropped 0 bases, with 12 bases sitting between them. In DNA, the CDR3 is TGCGCCAGTGCCGGGACAAACTCCTACGAGCAGTACTTC. It translates to CASAGTNSYEQYF.

V and J are TRBV28 and TRBJ1-1; 7 bases are shared with TRBD1. V dropped 5 bases and J dropped 3; count of bases not matched to a gene: 12. The germline V gene encodes CDR1 MDHEN and CDR2 SYDVKM. This CDR3 has 16 amino acids. The CDR3 sequence is CASSPPTGLGDTEAFF. The CDR3, as DNA: TGTGCCAGCAGTCCACCGACAGGGCTTGGGGACACTGAAGCTTTCTTT.

CDR3 loop: CASSAPGTPNGYTF. The CDR3 DNA sequence: TGTGCCAGCAGCGCTCCCGGGACACCGAATGGCTACACCTTC. The chain carries TRBV7-6 and TRBJ1-2, with TRBD1 as a possible D gene (6 bases). Trimming removed 5 bases from V and 6 bases from J, with 16 bases in between. The length of the CDR3 is 14 residues. Germline V gene lookup returns CDR1 SGHVS and CDR2 FNYEAQ.

The V gene is TRBV27, the J gene TRBJ1-1; D call uncertain. Germline V gives CDR1 MNHEY, CDR2 SMNVEV (reference sequence). CDR3 length: 14 residues. Trimming cost V 2 bases and J 1 base, with 8 bases left between them. The CDR3 spells CASSLRTSNTEAFF. In DNA form, the CDR3 reads TGTGCCAGCAGTTTACGGACCTCGAACACTGAAGCTTTCTTT.

The chain employs TRBV5-4 and TRBJ2-3, with 14 bases fitting TRBD2. The V segment lost 4 bases and the J segment 3 bases; nucleotides outside the gene matches: 4. The germline gives CDR1 SGHNT, CDR2 YYREEE (reference sequence). The CDR3 is made up of 16 amino acids. The CDR3 region is CASSQTSGRGTDTQYF. The CDR3 nucleotides read TGTGCCAGCAGCCAGACTAGCGGGAGGGGTACAGATACGCAGTATTTT.

This chain links TRBV4-1 with TRBJ2-5; TRBD1 might be the D (6 bases). V lost 4 bases, J lost 4 bases, and 13 bases lay in between. This CDR3 has 14 amino acids. Per germline, CDR1 MGHRA and CDR2 YSYEKL. The CDR3 bases are TGCGCCAGCAGCCCCCCGGGACAACGAGAGACCCAGTACTTC. Translation gives CASSPPGQRETQYF.

This clonotype has at least ten counts. V and J are TRBV12-3 or TRBV12-4 and TRBJ1-6; D not resolved. Trimming stripped 5 bases from V and 3 bases from J, with 5 bases between. The CDR3 totals 13 residues. The CDR3 loop reads CASSLNYNSPLHF. The CDR3 region has the DNA TGTGCCAGCAGTCTTAACTATAATTCACCCCTCCACTTT.

This chain joins TRBV6-2 or TRBV6-3 and TRBJ2-4; the D gene is possibly TRBD2 (5 bases). V lost 4 bases and J lost 6, with 7 bases in between. The CDR3 extends over 12 amino acids. Germline V gene data show CDR1 as MNHEY and CDR2 as SVGEGT. Here the CDR3 reads CASSFLANIQYF. CDR3 coding DNA: TGTGCCAGCAGTTTCCTAGCAAACATTCAGTACTTC.

V and J are TRBV11-2 and TRBJ2-7, with a possible D match to TRBD1 (6 bases). Per the germline V gene, CDR1 is SGHAT and CDR2 is FQNNGV. The CDR3 is 14 amino acids. V lost 1 base and J 3 bases, leaving 10 bases between the germline ends. The CDR3 region is CASSLAGTFYEQYV. The CDR3 nucleotides read TGTGCCAGCAGCTTAGCCGGGACATTCTACGAGCAGTACGTC.

The chain couples TRBV6-5 to TRBJ1-5; D may be TRBD1 (6 bases). The CDR3 runs 15 residues. The ends were cut back, 2 bases at V and 4 bases at J, with 12 bases in the middle. CDR1 and CDR2 from the germline V gene are MNHEY and SVGAGI. The CDR3 here is CASSYRTGSNQPQHF. The CDR3 DNA sequence: TGTGCCAGCAGTTACCGAACAGGGAGTAATCAGCCCCAGCATTTT.

The chain has TRBV10-3 and TRBJ2-7; D is unresolved. The germline V gene has CDR1 ENHRY and CDR2 SYGVKD. V was cut by 2 bases and J by 7 bases, with 12 bases left in between. CDR3 length: 13 residues. CDR3 residues: CAISEGLAREQYF. The CDR3 DNA reads as TGTGCCATCAGTGAGGGGTTAGCTCGGGAGCAGTACTTC.

The V gene is TRBV6-2 or TRBV6-3, the J gene TRBJ2-5; D unclear. This CDR3 spans 12 amino acids. From germline, CDR1 is MNHEY and CDR2 SVGEGT. Trimming shortened V by 6 bases and J by 5 bases, and 10 bases separated the two germline ends. CDR3 residues: CASSRPFETQYF. For the CDR3, the DNA is TGTGCCAGCAGCCGGCCCTTTGAGACCCAGTACTTC.